Following are 26 T cell receptor beta chains from one sample sequenced in a study of neurological immune-mediated disorders. TCRdb analysed the 5' RACE reads with MiXCR anew, one entry per CDR3 protein. The sample holds 60,000 to 85,000 distinct CDR3 sequences; around 5.2% are singletons and the top ten take just under 7.5%. Material for sequencing was PBMCs. These receptor sequences come from a man aged 18 to 30 with multiple sclerosis.

The rearrangement links TRBV11-2 to TRBJ1-1, with 7 positions matching TRBD1. Trimming at V came to 4 bases and at J to 5 bases, leaving 10 bases not matched to a gene. The germline V gene has CDR1 SGHAT and CDR2 FQNNGV. The CDR3 contains 15 residues. DNA for the CDR3: TGTGCCAGCAGCTCCATAAGACAGGGCTGGACTGAAGCTTTCTTT. Translating gives CASSSIRQGWTEAFF.

This clonotype has ten or more counts. J is TRBJ1-1 and V is TRBV28; D is perhaps TRBD1 (6 bases). Germline CDR1 reads MDHEN; CDR2 reads SYDVKM. Trimming took 6 bases from V and 7 from J, leaving 9 bases between them. This CDR3 contains 11 residues. In nucleotides, the CDR3 is TGTGCCAGCAGAGAACAGGGTGAAGCTTTCTTT. Its protein is CASREQGEAFF.

In its sample, this clonotype was seen many times. The genes are TRBV10-3 and TRBJ2-5; D is perhaps TRBD1 (6 bases). V lost 2 bases and J lost 5, with 18 bases in between. The CDR3 runs to 16 residues. Germline V gene lookup returns CDR1 ENHRY and CDR2 SYGVKD. The DNA for the CDR3 is TGTGCCATCAGTGAGAGCGAAGGGGACACCTGGGAGACCCAGTACTTC. Its protein is CAISESEGDTWETQYF.

This clonotype was counted many times. The V and J genes are TRBV12-3 or TRBV12-4 and TRBJ1-1; 10 positions match TRBD1. Trimming cost V 6 bases and J 5 bases; bases outside gene matches: 9. The CDR3 is 15 amino acids. As DNA, the CDR3 is TGTGCCAGCAGGCGACAGGGGGCTGTAGGGACTGAAGCTTTCTTT. Protein product: CASRRQGAVGTEAFF.

This clonotype was seen many times. The chain links TRBV14 to TRBJ2-2, with D perhaps matching TRBD2 (5 bases). Trimming left V 3 bases short and J 6 bases short, with 11 bases between. This CDR3 region has 14 residues. Germline CDR1 and CDR2: SGHDN and FVKESK. The CDR3 region is CASSQYSVSGELFF. The CDR3 DNA sequence: TGTGCCAGCAGCCAGTATAGCGTCTCCGGGGAGCTGTTTTTT.

With respect to this clonotype: This may arise from a read error, as a much more abundant clone is one base away. This rearrangement joins TRBV3-1 to TRBJ2-5, with 8 bases that match TRBD2. V trimming: 1 base; J trimming: 1 base; junction bases outside the gene matches: 8. This CDR3 is 17 amino acids long. CDR1 and CDR2 (germline): LGHDT, YNNKEL (reference sequence). The CDR3, as DNA: TGTGCCAGCAGCCAAGTCTTCGGGACTAGAGTCCAAGAGACCCAGTACTTC. This encodes CASSQVFGTRVQETQYF.

Many counts were recorded for this clonotype. V and J are TRBV30 and TRBJ1-2, with D hard to call. CDR1 is GTSNPN, CDR2 SVGIG, per germline (reference sequence). Trimming took 3 bases from V and 1 from J, leaving 12 bases between them. The CDR3 runs 14 residues. This CDR3 reads CAWRRPGHNYGYTF. The CDR3 coding sequence is TGTGCCTGGAGGCGCCCGGGTCATAACTATGGCTACACCTTC.

A remark on this clonotype: One base away lies a much larger clone, so this may be a sequencing read error. This chain connects TRBV29-1 to TRBJ1-2; TRBD1 might be the D (5 bases). V lost 4 bases to trimming and J lost 5 bases, with 14 bases between them. Looked up from germline, CDR1 is SQVTM and CDR2 is ANQGSEA. The CDR3 is made up of 13 amino acids. As DNA, the CDR3 is TGCAGCGTTGTAGGAAAGGGGTTGTATGGCTACACCTTC. This translates into CSVVGKGLYGYTF.

This clonotype showed up many times. The J gene is TRBJ2-1, the V gene TRBV12-3 or TRBV12-4; 8 nucleotides match TRBD2. V lost 7 bases to trimming and J lost 8 bases; unmatched junction nucleotides: 13. The CDR3 is 15 residues long. The chain's CDR3 is CASTSPGGAIDEQFF. CDR3 nucleotides: TGTGCCAGCACCTCCCCCGGGGGGGCCATCGATGAGCAGTTCTTC.

This clonotype was observed a handful of times. In nucleotides, the CDR3 is TGTGCCAGCAGCAACGACAGGGTCGGGGCCTACACCTTC. Protein: CASSNDRVGAYTF. The chain has TRBV7-3 and TRBJ1-2, with 7 bases identical to TRBD1. This CDR3 spans 13 amino acids. V trimming: 5 bases; J trimming: 10 bases; junction bases outside the gene matches: 10. Germline-derived CDR1 and CDR2 are SGHTA and FQGTGA.

Ten or more counts support this clonotype. The V and J genes are TRBV3-1 and TRBJ2-2, with 12 bases fitting TRBD2. The CDR3 length is 15 residues. CDR1 LGHDT and CDR2 YNNKEL come from the germline V gene (reference sequence). V was pared by 1 base and J by 6 bases, with 0 bases of the junction left unmatched. CDR3 bases: TGTGCCAGCAGCCAAGGACTAGCGGGAGCCGGGGAGCTGTTTTTT. This gives the protein CASSQGLAGAGELFF.

This clonotype was counted at least ten times. V gene TRBV5-1 combines with J gene TRBJ2-1, with 11 bases that match TRBD2. Germline V gene lookup returns CDR1 SGHRS and CDR2 YFSETQ. J gave up 10 bases and V 1 base, and 10 bases lay outside the gene matches. CDR3 length: 16 residues. CDR3 amino acids: CASSLTSGGPEGEQFF. The CDR3, as DNA: TGCGCCAGCAGCTTGACTAGCGGGGGTCCCGAGGGCGAGCAGTTCTTC.

This clonotype appeared many times. The chain is built from TRBV3-1 and TRBJ1-2, with 9 bases matching TRBD1. The germline CDR1 and CDR2 sequences are LGHDT and YNNKEL (reference sequence). The CDR3 has 14 amino acids. Trimming removed 1 base from V and 6 bases from J; junction bases left unmatched: 3. In nucleotides, the CDR3 is TGTGCCAGCAGCCAAGTTGGACAGGGGAATGGCTACACCTTC. It translates to CASSQVGQGNGYTF.

This clonotype was recorded many times. The chain combines TRBV6-1 with TRBJ2-4; 11 nucleotides line up with TRBD1. CDR1 is MNHNS, CDR2 SASEGT, per germline. J lost 2 bases, V lost 5 bases, and 26 bases had no gene match. The CDR3 runs 23 residues. This chain's CDR3 is CASSPPTSRTGQGARGSKNIQYF. CDR3 nucleotides: TGTGCCAGCAGTCCTCCAACCTCCCGAACCGGACAGGGGGCACGTGGGTCCAAAAACATTCAGTACTTC.

This chain uses TRBV27 with TRBJ2-2; 8 nucleotides line up with TRBD2. Trimming removed 8 bases from V and 4 bases from J; junction bases left unmatched: 12. The CDR3 sequence is 16 residues long. From germline, CDR1 is MNHEY and CDR2 SMNVEV (reference sequence). CDR3 protein: CASRASGTRITGELFF. The CDR3, as DNA: TGTGCCAGCCGTGCCTCCGGGACTAGAATCACCGGGGAGCTGTTTTTT.

This clonotype came up many times. V usage is TRBV5-6 and J usage is TRBJ1-1; maybe TRBD1 (5 bases). The germline CDR1 and CDR2 sequences are SGHDT and YYEEEE. The CDR3 contains 14 residues. Trimming removed 1 base from V and 4 bases from J, with 11 bases in between. For the CDR3, the DNA is TGTGCCAGCAGCTTGAGGGGACTTAGCACTGAAGCTTTCTTT. As protein: CASSLRGLSTEAFF.

This clonotype was counted at least ten times. The rearrangement joins TRBV3-1 to TRBJ1-2; the match to TRBD1 covers 7 bases. V was pared by 5 bases and J by 7 bases, with 10 bases of the junction left unmatched. CDR3 length: 14 residues. Germline CDR1 reads LGHDT; CDR2 reads YNNKEL (reference sequence). CDR3 protein: CASSGHDRDLGYTF. The CDR3 nucleotides are TGTGCCAGCAGCGGACATGACAGGGATCTTGGCTACACCTTC.

This clonotype appeared many times. V gene TRBV6-2 or TRBV6-3 combines with J gene TRBJ2-7; 9 nucleotides align to TRBD1. The CDR3 is 14 amino acids. With 6 bases clipped from V and 2 bases from J, the junction kept 5 bases outside the gene matches. Looked up from germline, CDR1 is MNHEY and CDR2 is SVGEGT. CDR3 DNA sequence: TGTGCCAGCAGAAGGACAGGGGACGCCTACGAGCAGTACTTC. It specifies CASRRTGDAYEQYF.

This clonotype was seen a few times. The V gene is TRBV28, the J gene TRBJ2-1, with a weak D call TRBD2 (6 bases). Germline CDR1 MDHEN, CDR2 SYDVKM. This CDR3 has 17 residues. Deletions cut 5 bases from V and 1 base from J, with 18 bases between. The CDR3 nucleotides are TGTGCCAGCAGTACAACGACTAGTGTTAGATCCTACAATGAGCAGTTCTTC. Translating it yields CASSTTTSVRSYNEQFF.

This clonotype was found many times. The CDR3 nucleotides read TGCGCCAGCAGCTCAGTGGACAGAATGAACACTGAAGCTTTCTTT. Encoded protein: CASSSVDRMNTEAFF. The chain recombines TRBV5-1 with TRBJ1-1, with D possibly TRBD1 on 6 matching bases. The V and J ends lost 3 bases and 0 bases respectively, with 12 bases between them. CDR1 and CDR2 (germline): SGHRS, YFSETQ. CDR3 size: 15 residues.

This clonotype has at least ten counts. The chain's CDR3 is CASSPDSTPYNEQFF. DNA for the CDR3: TGTGCCAGCAGCCCCGACTCTACCCCATACAATGAGCAGTTCTTC. The genes are TRBV3-1 and TRBJ2-1, with D unclear. Germline loops: CDR1 LGHDT, CDR2 YNNKEL (reference sequence). The length of the CDR3 is 15 residues. Trimming cost V 4 bases and J 4 bases, with 14 bases left between them.

Regarding this clonotype: A much larger clone lies a single base off, so this may be a read error. The conserved final phenylalanine or tryptophan is absent from the CDR3, which likely points to a read error. The chain couples TRBV7-2 to TRBJ2-3; D possibly matches TRBD1 or TRBD2 (5 bases each). CDR1 is SGHTA, CDR2 FQGNSA, per germline. V dropped 3 bases and J dropped 6 bases, with 13 bases sitting between them. The CDR3 is 14 residues long. CDR3 region: CASSFNGAPDTQYY. The CDR3 DNA is TGTGCCAGCAGCTTTAACGGGGCGCCGGATACGCAGTATTAT.

The table lists this clonotype with many counts. The V and J genes are TRBV20-1 and TRBJ1-1, with 12 nucleotides matching TRBD1. The germline gives CDR1 DFQATT, CDR2 SNEGSKA (reference sequence). This CDR3 has 13 residues. Trimming removed 5 bases from V and 5 bases from J; junction bases left unmatched: 3. CDR3 protein: CSAPGQGATEAFF. In nucleotides, the CDR3 is TGCAGTGCTCCGGGACAGGGGGCTACTGAAGCTTTCTTT.

The sample holds many counts of this clonotype. V and J are TRBV5-1 and TRBJ2-2, with D possibly TRBD2 on 6 matching bases. V was cut by 4 bases and J by 6 bases, with 13 bases left in between. Germline CDR1 and CDR2: SGHRS and YFSETQ. This CDR3 comprises 14 residues. The DNA for the CDR3 is TGCGCCAGCAGCAGGGATAGACTAGCCGGGGAGCTGTTTTTT. Translated: CASSRDRLAGELFF.

This clonotype occurred a few times. Here the CDR3 reads CSAWDRANTGELFF. In nucleotides, the CDR3 is TGCAGTGCGTGGGACAGGGCGAACACCGGGGAGCTGTTTTTT. The J gene is TRBJ2-2, the V gene TRBV20-1; 9 bases agree with TRBD1. Per the germline V gene, CDR1 is DFQATT and CDR2 is SNEGSKA (reference sequence). This CDR3 comprises 14 residues. The V and J ends lost 6 bases and 0 bases, in that order; junction bases with no gene match: 2.

This clonotype was counted ten times or more. This chain joins TRBV24-1 and TRBJ2-5; D call uncertain. V lost 5 bases, J lost 5 bases, and 5 bases lay in between. The CDR3 length is 11 residues. Germline V gene sequence: CDR1 KGHDR, CDR2 SFDVKD. The CDR3 region is CATSVVETQYF. The CDR3 nucleotides are TGTGCCACCAGTGTGGTGGAGACCCAGTACTTC.